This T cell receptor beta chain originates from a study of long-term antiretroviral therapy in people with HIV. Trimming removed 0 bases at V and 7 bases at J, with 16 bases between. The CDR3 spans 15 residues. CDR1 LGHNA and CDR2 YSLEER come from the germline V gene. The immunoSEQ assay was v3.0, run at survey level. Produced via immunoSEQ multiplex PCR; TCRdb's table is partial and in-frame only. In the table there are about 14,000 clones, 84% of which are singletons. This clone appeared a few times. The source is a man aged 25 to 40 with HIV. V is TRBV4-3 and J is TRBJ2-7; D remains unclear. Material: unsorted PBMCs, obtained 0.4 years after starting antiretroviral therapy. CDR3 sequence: CASSQDLYTLREQYF. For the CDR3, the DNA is TGCGCCAGCAGCCAAGATCTGTACACCCTTCGAGAGCAGTACTTC.